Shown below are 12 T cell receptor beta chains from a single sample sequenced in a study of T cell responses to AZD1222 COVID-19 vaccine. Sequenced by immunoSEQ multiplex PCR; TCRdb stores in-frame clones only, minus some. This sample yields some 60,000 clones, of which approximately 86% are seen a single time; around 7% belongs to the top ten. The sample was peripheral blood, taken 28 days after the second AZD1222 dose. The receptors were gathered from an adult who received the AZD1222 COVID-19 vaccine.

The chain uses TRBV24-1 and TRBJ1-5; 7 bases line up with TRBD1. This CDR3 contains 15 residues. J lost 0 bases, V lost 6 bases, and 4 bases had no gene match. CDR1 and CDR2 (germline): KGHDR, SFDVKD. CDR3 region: CATSHRDSSNQPQHF. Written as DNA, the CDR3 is TGTGCCACCAGTCACCGGGACAGTAGCAATCAGCCCCAGCATTTT.

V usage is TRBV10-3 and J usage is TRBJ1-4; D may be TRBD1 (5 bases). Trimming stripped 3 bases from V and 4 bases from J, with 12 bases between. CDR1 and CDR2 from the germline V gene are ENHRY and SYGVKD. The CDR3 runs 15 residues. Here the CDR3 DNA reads TGTGCCATCAGTGATTCGACAGCTTTTAATGAAAAACTGTTTTTT. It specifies CAISDSTAFNEKLFF.

For the CDR3, the DNA is TGCGCCAGCAGCTCAAACAGGGGCTTTAATGAAAAACTGTTTTTT. This sequence encodes CASSSNRGFNEKLFF. V and J are TRBV5-1 and TRBJ1-4, with 7 bases that match TRBD1. This CDR3 spans 15 amino acids. The germline CDR1 and CDR2 sequences are SGHRS and YFSETQ. V lost 3 bases and J lost 4; bases outside the gene matches: 6.

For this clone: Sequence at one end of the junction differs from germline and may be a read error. CDR3 protein: CASGLVGQRNQPQHF. The CDR3 nucleotides are TGTGCCAGCGGCTTAGTCGGGCAGAGGAATCAGCCCCAGCATTTT. V usage is TRBV7-2 and J usage is TRBJ1-5; D uncertain. CDR3 size: 15 residues. CDR1 SGHTA and CDR2 FQGNSA come from the germline V gene.

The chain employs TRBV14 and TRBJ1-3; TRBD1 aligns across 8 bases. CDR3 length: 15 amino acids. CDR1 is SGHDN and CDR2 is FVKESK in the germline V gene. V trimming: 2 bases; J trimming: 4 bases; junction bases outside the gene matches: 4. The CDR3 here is CASSQRQGHGNTIYF. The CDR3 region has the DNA TGTGCCAGCAGCCAACGACAGGGGCACGGAAACACCATATATTTT.

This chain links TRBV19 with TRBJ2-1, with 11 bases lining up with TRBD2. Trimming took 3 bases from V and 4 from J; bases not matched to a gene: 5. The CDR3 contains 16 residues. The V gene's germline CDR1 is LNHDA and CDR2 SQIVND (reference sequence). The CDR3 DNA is TGTGCCAGTAGTATGGGGGGGACTAGCGGATACAATGAGCAGTTCTTC. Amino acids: CASSMGGTSGYNEQFF.

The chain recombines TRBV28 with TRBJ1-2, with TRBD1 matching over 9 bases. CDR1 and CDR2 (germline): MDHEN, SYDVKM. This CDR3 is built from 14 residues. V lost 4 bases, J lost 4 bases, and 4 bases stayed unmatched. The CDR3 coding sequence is TGTGCCAGCAGTTCCGGACAGGGGACCTATGGCTACACCTTC. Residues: CASSSGQGTYGYTF.

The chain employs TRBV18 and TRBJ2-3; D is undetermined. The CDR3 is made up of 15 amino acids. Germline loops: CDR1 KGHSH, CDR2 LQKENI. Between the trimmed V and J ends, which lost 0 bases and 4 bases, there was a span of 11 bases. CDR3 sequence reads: CASSPPSQVADTQYF. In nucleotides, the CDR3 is TGTGCCAGCTCACCACCGTCGCAGGTCGCAGATACGCAGTATTTT.

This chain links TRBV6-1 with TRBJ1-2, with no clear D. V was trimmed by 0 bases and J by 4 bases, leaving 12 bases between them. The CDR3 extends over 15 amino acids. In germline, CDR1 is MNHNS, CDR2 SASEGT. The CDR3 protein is CASSEAGTDFYGYTF. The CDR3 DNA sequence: TGTGCCAGCAGTGAAGCTGGAACAGATTTCTATGGCTACACCTTC.

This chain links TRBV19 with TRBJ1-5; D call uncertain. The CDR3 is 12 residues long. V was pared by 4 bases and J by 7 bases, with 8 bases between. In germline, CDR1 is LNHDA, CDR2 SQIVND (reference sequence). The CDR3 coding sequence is TGTGCCAGTAGTAGGTTGGGGCAGCCCCAGCATTTT. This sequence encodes CASSRLGQPQHF.

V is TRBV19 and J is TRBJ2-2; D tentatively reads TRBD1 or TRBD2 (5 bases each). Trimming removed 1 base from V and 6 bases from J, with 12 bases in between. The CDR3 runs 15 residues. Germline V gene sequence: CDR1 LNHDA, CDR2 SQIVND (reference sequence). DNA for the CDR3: TGTGCCAGTAGTATAGTGGACGGGGCGTCCGGGGAGCTGTTTTTT. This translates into CASSIVDGASGELFF. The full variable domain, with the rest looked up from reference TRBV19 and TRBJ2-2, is DGGITQSPKYLFRKEGQNVTLSCEQNLNHDAMYWYRQDPGQGLRLIYYSQIVNDFQKGDIAEGYSVSREKKESFPLTVTSAQKNPTAFYLCASSIVDGASGELFFGEGSRLTVL.

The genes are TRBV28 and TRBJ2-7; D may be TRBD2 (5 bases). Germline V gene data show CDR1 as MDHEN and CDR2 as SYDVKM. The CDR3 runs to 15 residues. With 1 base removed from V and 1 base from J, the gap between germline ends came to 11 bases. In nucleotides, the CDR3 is TGTGCCAGCAGTTTATTCCGGGAAGGATCCTACGAGCAGTACTTC. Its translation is CASSLFREGSYEQYF.